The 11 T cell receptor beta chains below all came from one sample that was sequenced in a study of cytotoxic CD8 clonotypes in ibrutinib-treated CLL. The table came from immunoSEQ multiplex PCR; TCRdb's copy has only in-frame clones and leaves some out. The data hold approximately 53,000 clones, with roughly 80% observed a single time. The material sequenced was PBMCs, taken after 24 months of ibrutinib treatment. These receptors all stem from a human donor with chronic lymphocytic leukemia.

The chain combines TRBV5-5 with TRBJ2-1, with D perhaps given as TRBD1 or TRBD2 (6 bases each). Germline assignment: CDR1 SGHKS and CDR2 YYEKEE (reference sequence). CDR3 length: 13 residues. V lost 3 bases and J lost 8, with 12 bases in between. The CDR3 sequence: CASSSQGLDEQFF. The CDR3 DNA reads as TGTGCCAGCAGCTCACAGGGACTCGATGAGCAGTTCTTC.

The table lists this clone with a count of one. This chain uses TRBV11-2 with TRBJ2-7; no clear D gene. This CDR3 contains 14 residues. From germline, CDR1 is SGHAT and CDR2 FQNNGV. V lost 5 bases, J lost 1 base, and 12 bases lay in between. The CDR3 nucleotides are TGTGCCAGCAGCCCTACAGCAGGATCCTACGAGCAGTACTTC. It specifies CASSPTAGSYEQYF. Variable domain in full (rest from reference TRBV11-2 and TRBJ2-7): EAGVAQSPRYKIIEKRQSVAFWCNPISGHATLYWYQQILGQGPKLLIQFQNNGVVDDSQLPKDRFSAERLKGVDSTLKIQPAKLEDSAVYLCASSPTAGSYEQYFGPGTRLTVT.

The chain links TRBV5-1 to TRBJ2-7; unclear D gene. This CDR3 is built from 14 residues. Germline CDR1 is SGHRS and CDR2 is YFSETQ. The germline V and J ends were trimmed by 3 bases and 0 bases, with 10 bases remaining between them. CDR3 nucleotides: TGCGCCAGCAGCTCCTCGACAAACTCCTACGAGCAGTACTTC. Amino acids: CASSSSTNSYEQYF.

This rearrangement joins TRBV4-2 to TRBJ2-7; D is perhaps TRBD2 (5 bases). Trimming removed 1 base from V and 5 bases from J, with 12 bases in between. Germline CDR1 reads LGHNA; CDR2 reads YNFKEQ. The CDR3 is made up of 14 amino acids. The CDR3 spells CASSQVEGVDEQYF. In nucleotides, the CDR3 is TGTGCCAGCAGCCAAGTAGAGGGTGTGGACGAGCAGTACTTC.

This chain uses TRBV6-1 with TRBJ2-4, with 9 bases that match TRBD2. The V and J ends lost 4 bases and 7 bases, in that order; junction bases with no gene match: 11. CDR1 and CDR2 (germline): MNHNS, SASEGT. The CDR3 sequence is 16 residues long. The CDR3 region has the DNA TGTGCCAGCAGTGGGGGTAGCGGGAGAATGGGGAACATTCAGTACTTC. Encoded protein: CASSGGSGRMGNIQYF.

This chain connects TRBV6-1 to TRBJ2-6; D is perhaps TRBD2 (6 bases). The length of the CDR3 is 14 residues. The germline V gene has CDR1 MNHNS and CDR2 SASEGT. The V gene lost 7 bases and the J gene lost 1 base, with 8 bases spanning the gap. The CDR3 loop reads CASTGVSGANVLTF. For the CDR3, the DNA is TGTGCCAGCACGGGGGTATCTGGGGCCAACGTCCTGACTTTC.

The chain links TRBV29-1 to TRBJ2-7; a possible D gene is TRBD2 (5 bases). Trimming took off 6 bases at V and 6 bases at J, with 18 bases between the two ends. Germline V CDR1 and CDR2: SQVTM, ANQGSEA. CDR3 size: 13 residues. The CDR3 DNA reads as TGCAGCGTCTCGCATCTGGGCGGAGGCGAGCAGTACTTC. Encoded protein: CSVSHLGGGEQYF.

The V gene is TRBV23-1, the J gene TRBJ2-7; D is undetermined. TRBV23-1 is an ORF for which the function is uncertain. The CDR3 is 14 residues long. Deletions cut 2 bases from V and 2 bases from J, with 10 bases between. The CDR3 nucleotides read TGCGCCAGCAGTCAAAACAGCCGTACCTACGAGCAGTACTTC. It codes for CASSQNSRTYEQYF.

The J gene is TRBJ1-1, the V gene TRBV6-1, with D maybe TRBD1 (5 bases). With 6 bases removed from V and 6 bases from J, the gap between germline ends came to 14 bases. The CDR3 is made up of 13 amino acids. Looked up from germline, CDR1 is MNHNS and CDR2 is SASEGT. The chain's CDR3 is CASSWSGRAEAFF. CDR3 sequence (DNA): TGTGCCAGCAGCTGGTCAGGGAGAGCTGAAGCTTTCTTT.

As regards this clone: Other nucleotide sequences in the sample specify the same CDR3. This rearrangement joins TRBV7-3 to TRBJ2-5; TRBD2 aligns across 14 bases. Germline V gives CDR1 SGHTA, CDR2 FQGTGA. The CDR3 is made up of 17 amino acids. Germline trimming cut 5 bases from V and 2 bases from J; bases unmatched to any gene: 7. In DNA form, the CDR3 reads TGTGCCAGCAGCCCCCAAGGGACTAGCGGGAGTCAAGAGACCCAGTACTTC. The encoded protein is CASSPQGTSGSQETQYF. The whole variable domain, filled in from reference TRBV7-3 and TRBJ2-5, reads GAGVSQTPSNKVTEKGKYVELRCDPISGHTALYWYRQSLGQGPEFLIYFQGTGAADDSGLPNDRFFAVRPEGSVSTLKIQRTERGDSAVYLCASSPQGTSGSQETQYFGPGTRLLVL.

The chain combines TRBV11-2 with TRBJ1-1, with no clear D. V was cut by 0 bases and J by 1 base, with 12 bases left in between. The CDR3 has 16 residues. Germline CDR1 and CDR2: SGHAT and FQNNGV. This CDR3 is CASSLEPATTNTEAFF. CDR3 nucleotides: TGTGCCAGCAGCTTAGAGCCGGCCACTACGAACACTGAAGCTTTCTTT.